A single T cell receptor beta chain is shown here with its context. The sample is drawn from a study of blood T cell repertoires in COVID-19. Study-level information: Specimens from acute and convalescent COVID-19 originated in the United States, Italy and Spain.

The CDR3 is 14 amino acids. The germline V gene has CDR1 SGHAT and CDR2 FQNNGV. V dropped 5 bases and J dropped 4; count of bases not matched to a gene: 6. Source study methods: Nucleated cell counts were estimated from reference gene primer amplification. Assay used: immunoSEQ multiplex PCR; TCRdb lists only in-frame clones, some missing. V and J calls and clone size are those listed in that table; D and trimming were worked out from the DNA. The table lists about 340,000 clones, around nine tenths of them singletons. The source material was peripheral blood. This clonotype was obtained from an older woman with COVID-19, enrolled during active disease. This sequence joins TRBV11-2 and TRBJ2-5, with 8 bases that match TRBD1. The DNA for the CDR3 is TGTGCCAGCAGCACTACAGGGGGGCGAGAGACCCAGTACTTC. Amino acid sequence: CASSTTGGRETQYF.